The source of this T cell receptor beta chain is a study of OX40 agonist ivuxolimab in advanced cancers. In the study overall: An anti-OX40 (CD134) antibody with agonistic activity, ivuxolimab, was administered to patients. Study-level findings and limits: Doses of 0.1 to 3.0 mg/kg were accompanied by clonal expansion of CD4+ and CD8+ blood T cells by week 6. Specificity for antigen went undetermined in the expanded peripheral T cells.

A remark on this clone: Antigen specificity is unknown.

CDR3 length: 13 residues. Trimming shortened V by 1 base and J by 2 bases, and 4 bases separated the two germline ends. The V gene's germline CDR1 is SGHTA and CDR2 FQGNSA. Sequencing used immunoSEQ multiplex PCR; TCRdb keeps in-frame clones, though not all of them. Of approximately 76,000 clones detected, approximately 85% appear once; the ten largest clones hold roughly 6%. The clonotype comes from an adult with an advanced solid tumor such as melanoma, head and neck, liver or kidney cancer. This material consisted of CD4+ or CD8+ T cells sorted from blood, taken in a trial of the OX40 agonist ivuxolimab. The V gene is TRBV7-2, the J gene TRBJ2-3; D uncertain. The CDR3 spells CASSLDYTDTQYF. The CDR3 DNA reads TGTGCCAGCAGCTTAGATTACACAGATACGCAGTATTTT.